One and the same sample provided the 32 T cell receptor beta chains below, sequenced in a study of blood T cell repertoires in COVID-19. The table came from immunoSEQ multiplex PCR; TCRdb's copy has only in-frame clones and leaves some out. The repertoire holds under 200,000 clones, about 85% seen once, with roughly 4.5% in the top ten. Sample: peripheral blood. Receptor source: a woman of 80 years or more with acute or convalescent COVID-19.

V is TRBV27 and J is TRBJ2-6; unclear D gene. CDR1 MNHEY and CDR2 SMNVEV come from the germline V gene (reference sequence). There are 17 residues in the CDR3. Trimming took off 2 bases at V and 2 bases at J, with 13 bases between the two ends. Here the CDR3 reads CASSLRVRVTGANVLTF. The CDR3 DNA follows: TGTGCCAGCAGTTTACGGGTCCGGGTCACTGGGGCCAACGTCCTGACTTTC. The variable domain in full, completed from reference TRBV27 and TRBJ2-6, reads EAQVTQNPRYLITVTGKKLTVTCSQNMNHEYMSWYRQDPGLGLRQIYYSMNVEVTDKGDVPEGYKVSRKEKRNFPLILESPSPNQTSLYFCASSLRVRVTGANVLTFGAGSRLTVL.

CDR3 protein: CASSYGGGYTF. DNA for the CDR3: TGTGCCAGCAGTTACGGGGGCGGCTACACCTTC. J is TRBJ1-2 and V is TRBV6-5; perhaps TRBD1 as D (6 bases). Per the germline V gene, CDR1 is MNHEY and CDR2 is SVGAGI. This CDR3 contains 11 residues. V was shortened by 2 bases and J by 8 bases, with 6 bases between the two germline ends.

This rearrangement joins TRBV7-9 to TRBJ2-1; TRBD2 matches at 7 bases. The ends lost 2 bases at V and 8 bases at J; junction bases unmatched: 6. There are 14 residues in the CDR3. In germline, CDR1 is SEHNR, CDR2 FQNEAQ (reference sequence). The chain's CDR3 is CASSLSWEGHEQFF. The CDR3 DNA follows: TGTGCCAGCAGCTTATCCTGGGAGGGCCATGAGCAGTTCTTC.

This rearrangement joins TRBV5-8 to TRBJ2-7; a possible D gene is TRBD2 (7 bases). V gave up 2 bases and J gave up 3 bases, with 21 bases separating them. CDR3 length equals 17 residues. Looked up from germline, CDR1 is SGHTS and CDR2 is YDEGEE. CDR3 loop: CASSFLLRGRGVYEQYF. CDR3 nucleotide sequence: TGTGCCAGCAGCTTTCTCCTTCGGGGGAGGGGGGTCTACGAGCAGTACTTC. Full variable domain (missing parts from reference TRBV5-8 and TRBJ2-7): EAGVTQSPTHLIKTRGQQATLRCSPISGHTSVYWYQQALGLGLQFLLWYDEGEERNRGNFPPRFSGRQFPNYSSELNVNALELEDSALYLCASSFLLRGRGVYEQYFGPGTRLTVT.

The chain joins TRBV2 to TRBJ1-2, with 7 bases aligning to TRBD1. Germline CDR1 SNHLY, CDR2 FYNNEI. This CDR3 has 14 residues. J gave up 8 bases and V 6 bases, and 12 bases lay outside the gene matches. CDR3 region: CASSPTTGVEGYTF. Here the CDR3 DNA reads TGTGCCAGCAGCCCAACCACAGGGGTAGAGGGCTACACCTTC.

The CDR3 DNA is TGTGCCAGCAGCTTGGAGTTGGCGGGGGGCAATCAGCCCCAGCATTTT. Encoded protein: CASSLELAGGNQPQHF. V is TRBV5-5 and J is TRBJ1-5; TRBD1 is a possible D gene (5 bases). This CDR3 contains 16 residues. Germline V CDR1 and CDR2: SGHKS, YYEKEE (reference sequence). Trimming took 0 bases from V and 2 from J, leaving 12 bases between them.

The chain recombines TRBV19 with TRBJ2-5; TRBD1 aligns across 8 bases. Trimming cost V 4 bases and J 2 bases; bases outside gene matches: 6. Germline V CDR1 and CDR2: LNHDA, SQIVND (reference sequence). The CDR3 extends over 15 amino acids. The CDR3 loop reads CASSSPGTGQETQYF. CDR3 nucleotides: TGTGCCAGTAGTAGCCCCGGGACAGGACAAGAGACCCAGTACTTC.

The rearrangement uses TRBV13 and TRBJ2-3; 9 bases are a match to TRBD2. Unmatched junction bases numbered 12, after V lost 5 bases and J lost 0 bases. This CDR3 is 18 amino acids long. Germline V gene lookup returns CDR1 PRHDT and CDR2 FYEKMQ (reference sequence). This CDR3 reads CASSGPSGVASSTDTQYF. CDR3 DNA sequence: TGTGCCAGCAGCGGGCCTAGCGGGGTCGCTTCTAGCACAGATACGCAGTATTTT.

The V call is TRBV27, the J call TRBJ1-2; perhaps TRBD1 as D (5 bases). CDR3 length: 13 residues. V shed 3 bases and J shed 8 bases, with 13 bases lying between them. The germline gives CDR1 MNHEY, CDR2 SMNVEV (reference sequence). CDR3 residues: CASSFSGFRGYTF. The DNA of the CDR3 is TGTGCCAGCAGTTTCTCAGGGTTTAGGGGCTACACCTTC.

In its sample, this clone was seen a few times. The V and J genes are TRBV5-8 and TRBJ2-1; TRBD2 matches at 8 bases. The CDR3 is made up of 14 amino acids. Germline V lookup: CDR1 SGHTS, CDR2 YDEGEE. J gave up 2 bases and V 5 bases, and 3 bases lay outside the gene matches. Written as DNA, the CDR3 is TGTGCCAGCAGAGCGGGAGCCCCCTACAATGAGCAGTTCTTC. This translates into CASRAGAPYNEQFF.

V and J are TRBV28 and TRBJ1-6; no definite D call. CDR3 length equals 17 residues. Germline V gives CDR1 MDHEN, CDR2 SYDVKM. The V end lost 4 bases, the J end lost 0 bases, and 13 bases lay between the germline ends. The CDR3 region has the DNA TGTGCCAGCAGTTCCCCCGGAGAGAGCTCCTATAATTCACCCCTCCACTTT. Its translation: CASSSPGESSYNSPLHF.

The V call is TRBV5-1, the J call TRBJ2-7; TRBD1 aligns across 9 bases. CDR3 length: 14 amino acids. Germline lookup yields CDR1 SGHRS and CDR2 YFSETQ. V shed 2 bases and J 4 bases; nucleotides not matched to a gene: 4. The DNA for the CDR3 is TGCGCCAGCAGCTTATCGGGACAGGGATACGAGCAGTACTTC. It translates to CASSLSGQGYEQYF.

The chain links TRBV28 to TRBJ2-7; D is perhaps TRBD2 (5 bases). Between the trimmed V and J ends, which lost 2 bases and 2 bases, there was a span of 10 bases. This CDR3 has 14 amino acids. The germline gives CDR1 MDHEN, CDR2 SYDVKM. CDR3 amino acids: CASSLKRWPYEQYF. The CDR3 DNA sequence: TGTGCCAGCAGTTTAAAGCGGTGGCCCTACGAGCAGTACTTC.

This rearrangement joins TRBV19 to TRBJ2-2; D may be TRBD2 (5 bases). CDR1 LNHDA and CDR2 SQIVND come from the germline V gene (reference sequence). This CDR3 comprises 14 residues. Trimming took 4 bases from V and 5 from J, leaving 11 bases between them. DNA for the CDR3: TGTGCCAGTAGTAATAATCAGCGGACCGGGGAGCTGTTTTTT. Its translation: CASSNNQRTGELFF. Full variable domain (outside the CDR3, taken from reference TRBV19 and TRBJ2-2): DGGITQSPKYLFRKEGQNVTLSCEQNLNHDAMYWYRQDPGQGLRLIYYSQIVNDFQKGDIAEGYSVSREKKESFPLTVTSAQKNPTAFYLCASSNNQRTGELFFGEGSRLTVL.

CDR3 coding DNA: TGTGCCAGCACCCTAAGCGGGGGTTATAGCGGGGACTATGGCTACACCTTC. Residues: CASTLSGGYSGDYGYTF. The rearrangement uses TRBV7-2 and TRBJ1-2; perhaps TRBD1 as D (5 bases). Trimming pared 7 bases from V and 3 bases from J, leaving 24 bases between. Germline V gene sequence: CDR1 SGHTA, CDR2 FQGNSA. CDR3 length: 17 residues.

This sequence joins TRBV11-3 and TRBJ2-5, with 7 bases that match TRBD1. This CDR3 has 15 amino acids. Germline CDR1 is SGHNT and CDR2 is YENEEA. The V and J ends lost 5 bases and 1 base, in that order; junction bases with no gene match: 7. CDR3 sequence: CASSRGTDRQETQYF. In DNA, the CDR3 is TGTGCCAGCAGCCGAGGGACAGACCGCCAAGAGACCCAGTACTTC.

This clone was seen a handful of times. The rearrangement links TRBV3-1 (or the pseudogene TRBV3-2) to TRBJ1-2; D not resolved. The CDR3 totals 13 residues. Germline V CDR1 and CDR2: LGHDT, YNNKEL (reference sequence). Trimming removed 3 bases at V and 3 bases at J, with 8 bases between. The CDR3 region is CASSHLRDYGYTF. CDR3 in DNA: TGTGCCAGCAGCCATCTCCGGGACTATGGCTACACCTTC.

This chain connects TRBV9 to TRBJ1-4; 11 positions match TRBD1. The germline V gene encodes CDR1 SGDLS and CDR2 YYNGEE. The CDR3 loop spans 14 amino acids. Germline trimming cut 4 bases from V and 12 bases from J; bases unmatched to any gene: 8. In DNA form, the CDR3 reads TGTGCCAGCAGCCCTCGGACAGGGGGCGATGAACTGTTTTTT. This encodes CASSPRTGGDELFF.

This rearrangement joins TRBV28 to TRBJ1-1; no definite D call. CDR1 and CDR2 from the germline V gene are MDHEN and SYDVKM. The CDR3 covers 11 residues. The V gene lost 3 bases and the J gene lost 6 bases, with 5 bases spanning the gap. The CDR3 bases are TGTGCCAGCAGTTTGCAGGCTGAAGCTTTCTTT. It specifies CASSLQAEAFF. Using reference TRBV28 and TRBJ1-1 for the parts outside the CDR3, the full variable domain is DVKVTQSSRYLVKRTGEKVFLECVQDMDHENMFWYRQDPGLGLRLIYFSYDVKMKEKGDIPEGYSVSREKKERFSLILESASTNQTSMYLCASSLQAEAFFGQGTRLTVV.

The chain joins TRBV6-6 to TRBJ2-7; 7 positions match TRBD2. CDR1 MNHNY and CDR2 SVGAGI come from the germline V gene (reference sequence). There are 15 residues in the CDR3. V was clipped by 4 bases and J by 5 bases; unmatched bases: 11. DNA of the CDR3: TGTGCCAGCAGTTCGGGAGGCCTAGCCCGCCACGAGCAGTACTTC. This encodes CASSSGGLARHEQYF.

The chain has TRBV4-3 and TRBJ1-5, with unresolved D. The V end was cut by 0 bases, the J end by 5 bases, with 14 bases between. The CDR3 extends over 16 amino acids. Germline lookup yields CDR1 LGHNA and CDR2 YSLEER. CDR3 in amino acids: CASSQDLTNLYQPQHF. CDR3 nucleotides: TGCGCCAGCAGCCAAGATCTAACCAACTTATATCAGCCCCAGCATTTT.

V gene TRBV4-1 combines with J gene TRBJ2-5; TRBD1 might be the D (6 bases). This CDR3 is built from 15 residues. V shed 2 bases and J shed 2 bases, with 12 bases lying between them. The germline gives CDR1 MGHRA, CDR2 YSYEKL. CDR3 in DNA: TGCGCCAGCAGCCAAACCGACAGGCTTCAAGAGACCCAGTACTTC. This translates into CASSQTDRLQETQYF.

This sequence joins TRBV7-2 and TRBJ2-7, with D maybe TRBD2 (6 bases). This CDR3 is 15 amino acids long. V lost 2 bases, J lost 0 bases, and 11 bases lay in between. The germline V gene has CDR1 SGHTA and CDR2 FQGNSA. CDR3 sequence: CASSLSYGSSYEQYF. The CDR3 DNA reads as TGTGCCAGCAGCTTATCCTACGGGAGCTCCTACGAGCAGTACTTC.

The rearrangement uses TRBV14 and TRBJ1-1, with D hard to call. Deletions cut 1 base from V and 4 bases from J, with 13 bases between. The CDR3 covers 15 residues. CDR1 is SGHDN, CDR2 FVKESK, per germline. CDR3 sequence reads: CASSQVSQKATEAFF. The CDR3 DNA reads as TGTGCCAGCAGCCAAGTTTCCCAAAAAGCCACTGAAGCTTTCTTT.

This chain links TRBV7-2 with TRBJ2-2, with 11 bases fitting TRBD2. This CDR3 is built from 17 residues. V was clipped by 5 bases and J by 7 bases; unmatched bases: 12. Germline lookup yields CDR1 SGHTA and CDR2 FQGNSA. CDR3: CASSREGSGRGVGELFF. The DNA of the CDR3 is TGTGCCAGCAGCCGCGAGGGTAGCGGGAGGGGGGTCGGGGAGCTGTTTTTT. Supplemented by reference TRBV7-2 and TRBJ2-2, the full variable domain reads GAGVSQSPSNKVTEKGKDVELRCDPISGHTALYWYRQSLGQGLEFLIYFQGNSAPDKSGLPSDRFSAERTGGSVSTLTIQRTQQEDSAVYLCASSREGSGRGVGELFFGEGSRLTVL.

The gene calls are TRBV5-1 and TRBJ1-5; 9 bases map to TRBD1. This CDR3 spans 16 amino acids. The germline gives CDR1 SGHRS, CDR2 YFSETQ. V was pared by 2 bases and J by 4 bases, with 7 bases of the junction left unmatched. The CDR3 spells CASSLSGTGQNQPQHF. The CDR3 nucleotides are TGCGCCAGCAGCTTATCCGGGACAGGGCAAAATCAGCCCCAGCATTTT.

The J gene is TRBJ2-3, the V gene TRBV5-1; 11 bases are shared with TRBD2. CDR3 size: 17 residues. The germline CDR1 and CDR2 sequences are SGHRS and YFSETQ. V shed 4 bases, J shed 6 bases, and the junction held 13 bases outside the gene matches. CDR3 bases: TGCGCCAGCAGCGGTCGACTAGCGGGAAATCGCGGGGATACGCAGTATTTT. It codes for CASSGRLAGNRGDTQYF. The variable domain in full, completed from reference TRBV5-1 and TRBJ2-3, reads KAGVTQTPRYLIKTRGQQVTLSCSPISGHRSVSWYQQTPGQGLQFLFEYFSETQRNKGNFPGRFSGRQFSNSRSEMNVSTLELGDSALYLCASSGRLAGNRGDTQYFGPGTRLTVL.

A note on this clone: The junction shows a germline mismatch at one end, possibly a read error. The chain links TRBV7-7 to TRBJ1-1, with D possibly being TRBD1 (5 bases). Germline loops: CDR1 SSHAT, CDR2 FNYEAQ (reference sequence). The length of the CDR3 is 13 residues. The CDR3 DNA sequence: TGTGCTAGCAGCTTAGACAGAGGGACTGAAGCTTTCTTT. Translated: CASSLDRGTEAFF.

The rearrangement links TRBV28 to TRBJ1-4; TRBD1 might be the D (6 bases). CDR1 and CDR2 from the germline V gene are MDHEN and SYDVKM. Between the trimmed V and J ends, which lost 7 bases and 5 bases, there was a span of 11 bases. The CDR3 runs 13 residues. The CDR3 DNA reads TGTGCCAGCAAGGGGGGGTCGAATGAAAAACTGTTTTTT. Translating it yields CASKGGSNEKLFF.

The chain is built from TRBV5-1 and TRBJ2-2, with D hard to call. Trimming took off 4 bases at V and 2 bases at J, with 12 bases between the two ends. CDR1 is SGHRS and CDR2 is YFSETQ in the germline V gene. This CDR3 has 15 amino acids. CDR3 residues: CASSPDNPNTGELFF. The CDR3 coding sequence is TGCGCCAGCAGCCCAGACAACCCAAACACCGGGGAGCTGTTTTTT.

The rearrangement joins TRBV9 to TRBJ1-6, with TRBD1 matching over 8 bases. CDR1 and CDR2 (germline): SGDLS, YYNGEE. The V and J ends lost 4 bases and 5 bases, in that order; junction bases with no gene match: 2. CDR3 length: 14 amino acids. The CDR3 DNA sequence: TGTGCCAGCAGCAAGGGACAGGATAATTCACCCCTCCACTTT. Translated, it gives CASSKGQDNSPLHF.

The rearrangement joins TRBV7-8 to TRBJ1-4, with TRBD1 matching 7 bases. The germline gives CDR1 SGHVS, CDR2 FQNEAQ. The CDR3 sequence is 15 residues long. V lost 0 bases and J lost 8; bases outside the gene matches: 6. CDR3 sequence reads: CASSLAETGIEKLFF. CDR3 coding DNA: TGTGCCAGCAGCTTAGCGGAGACAGGGATCGAAAAACTGTTTTTT.